This T cell receptor beta chain was profiled in a study of cytomegalovirus exposure and HLA in healthy donors. Study findings and constraints: In an earlier analysis, productive rearrangement rates for most beta V segments clustered near 87% or 30%. Specific recognition of CMV antigens was confirmed in vitro for a few chains (all CMV-associated).

V lost 3 bases and J lost 2, with 5 bases in between. Germline V CDR1 and CDR2: SEHNR, FQNEAQ (reference sequence). CDR3 length: 12 residues. Primers for the PCR totalled 60 Vbeta and 13 Jbeta. Sequenced by immunoSEQ multiplex PCR; TCRdb stores in-frame clones only, minus some. This repertoire shows 120,000 or so clones, over 60% found once; its top ten account for 2%. The sample holds one count of this clone. What it binds is unknown. The TCR originated in a man younger than 35 in good health and CMV-seronegative. The sample was PBMCs. The rearrangement uses TRBV7-9 and TRBJ2-7; the D is unclear. CDR3 in DNA: TGTGCCAGCAGCTTGAGTACCTACGAGCAGTACTTC. This translates into CASSLSTYEQYF.